Below, one TCR beta chain is given with its context. Original methodology: Reference gene primer amplification gave nucleated cell count estimates. Only in-frame clones appear in the TCRdb table, and some are missing; sequencing was by immunoSEQ multiplex PCR. That table supplies the V and J calls and clone size; D and trimming were determined from the DNA. The repertoire holds approximately 230,000 clones, with about 91% as singletons. The data originate from a study of blood T cell repertoires in COVID-19. Study context: Samples came from the United States, Italy and Spain, spanning acute and convalescent COVID-19. T cells, B-cell-depleted T cells, or PBMCs supplied cDNA or gDNA.

The CDR3 has 17 residues. CDR1 SGHAT and CDR2 FQNNGV come from the germline V gene. V was pared by 3 bases and J by 8 bases, with 23 bases between. Seattle participants joined during active infection and were tracked over time. This rearrangement joins TRBV11-2 to TRBJ2-1, with a possible D match to TRBD1 (6 bases). The sample comprised peripheral blood. The clonotype comes from a woman in her twenties or thirties with COVID-19, enrolled during active disease. CDR3 sequence (DNA): TGTGCCAGCAGCTTTCCCCTTTGGACAGTGGAATCCGATGAGCAGTTCTTC. This encodes CASSFPLWTVESDEQFF.